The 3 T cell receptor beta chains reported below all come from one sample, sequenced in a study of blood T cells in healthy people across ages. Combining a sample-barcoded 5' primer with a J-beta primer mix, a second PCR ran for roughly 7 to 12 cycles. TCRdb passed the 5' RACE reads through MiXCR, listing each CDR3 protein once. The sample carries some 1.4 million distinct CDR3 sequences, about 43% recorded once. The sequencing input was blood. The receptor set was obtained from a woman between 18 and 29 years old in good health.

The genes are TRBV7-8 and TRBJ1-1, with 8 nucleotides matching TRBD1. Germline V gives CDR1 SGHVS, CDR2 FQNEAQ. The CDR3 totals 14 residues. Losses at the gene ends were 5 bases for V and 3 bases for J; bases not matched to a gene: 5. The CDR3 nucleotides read TGTGCCAGCAGCCCGGACAGGGCCGACACTGAAGCTTTCTTT. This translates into CASSPDRADTEAFF.

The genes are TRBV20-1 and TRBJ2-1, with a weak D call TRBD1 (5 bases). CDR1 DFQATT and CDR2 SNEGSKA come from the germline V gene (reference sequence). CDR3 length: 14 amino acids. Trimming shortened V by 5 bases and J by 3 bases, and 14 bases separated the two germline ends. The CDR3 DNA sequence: TGCAGTGCTCCCCTCCGGCAGGGCTACAATGAGCAGTTCTTC. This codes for CSAPLRQGYNEQFF.

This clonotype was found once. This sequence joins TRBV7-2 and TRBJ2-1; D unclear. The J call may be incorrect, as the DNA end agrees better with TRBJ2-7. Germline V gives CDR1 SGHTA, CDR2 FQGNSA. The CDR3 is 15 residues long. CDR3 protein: CASSPGGLTYNEQYF. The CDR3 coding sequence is TGTGCCAGCAGCCCAGGTGGCCTAACCTACAATGAGCAGTACTTC.